This note documents a single T cell receptor (beta chain) sequence. These data originate in a study of control samples from healthy donors and cancer patients. The table came from immunoSEQ multiplex PCR; TCRdb's copy has only in-frame clones and leaves some out. The sample lists 85,000 to 95,000 clones; roughly nine tenths were seen once. The CDR3 loop spans 13 amino acids. CDR1 is SEHNR, CDR2 FQNEAQ, per germline (reference sequence). J lost 9 bases, V lost 0 bases, and 3 bases had no gene match. Sequences were obtained from blood. This chain connects TRBV7-9 to TRBJ2-3; 7 bases are a match to TRBD2. This receptor was taken from a woman between 65 and 79 years old in good health. The CDR3 protein is CASSLAGEGTQYF. CDR3 sequence (DNA): TGTGCCAGCAGCTTAGCGGGGGAGGGGACGCAGTATTTT.